These 11 T cell receptor beta chains originate from one sample sequenced in a study of Ad26.COV2.S vaccination and SARS-CoV-2 variants. This table comes from immunoSEQ multiplex PCR, and its TCRdb copy is limited to in-frame clones, with some not included. The sample shows around 320,000 clones, 85% to 90% of them seen only once. Described treatment: 19 received Ad26.COV2.S at low or high dose, single or two shots; roughly five received placebo; per-sample allocation not given. Material that was analyzed had been drawn on day 63 after the first vaccine or placebo injection. The input for sequencing was peripheral blood, taken in a trial of Ad26.COV2.S vaccine versus placebo. These receptors all stem from a person between 18 and 65 years old who received the Ad26.COV2.S COVID-19 vaccine or a placebo.

In DNA, the CDR3 is TGTGCCAGCAGCCATGGGACTAGCGTCCACCAAGAGACCCAGTACTTC. Amino acid sequence: CASSHGTSVHQETQYF. The V gene is TRBV14, the J gene TRBJ2-5; TRBD2 matches 10 bases. This CDR3 spans 16 amino acids. The V gene end was trimmed by 3 bases and the J gene end by 0 bases; junction bases not matched to a gene: 4. The germline V gene has CDR1 SGHDN and CDR2 FVKESK.

The chain couples TRBV5-4 to TRBJ2-3; 7 bases align to TRBD1. V was clipped by 4 bases and J by 2 bases; unmatched bases: 4. The CDR3 loop spans 14 amino acids. The V gene's germline CDR1 is SGHNT and CDR2 YYREEE (reference sequence). CDR3 protein: CASSRGGPTDTQYF. For the CDR3, the DNA is TGTGCCAGCAGCAGAGGGGGCCCCACAGATACGCAGTATTTT.

This chain connects TRBV3-1 (or the pseudogene TRBV3-2) to TRBJ1-2; TRBD1 matches 7 bases. The CDR3 contains 18 residues. Germline trimming cut 5 bases from V and 6 bases from J; bases unmatched to any gene: 21. CDR1 and CDR2 from the germline V gene are LGHDT and YNNKEL (reference sequence). CDR3 protein: CASSARPAPTGTFNGYTF. As DNA, the CDR3 is TGTGCCAGCAGCGCTAGACCCGCACCGACAGGGACCTTTAATGGCTACACCTTC.

V is TRBV11-2 and J is TRBJ1-2; a possible D gene is TRBD1 (6 bases). Germline-derived CDR1 and CDR2 are SGHAT and FQNNGV. The CDR3 sequence is 13 residues long. V was cut by 6 bases and J by 6 bases, with 14 bases left in between. Here the CDR3 reads CASRARGYHGYTF. CDR3 nucleotide sequence: TGTGCCAGCAGGGCGAGGGGGTATCATGGCTACACCTTC.

This chain joins TRBV19 and TRBJ1-2, with D possibly matching TRBD1 (6 bases). CDR1 and CDR2 from the germline V gene are LNHDA and SQIVND (reference sequence). This CDR3 has 12 residues. Trimming stripped 4 bases from V and 5 bases from J, with 8 bases between. The chain's CDR3 is CASSTQGYGYTF. DNA for the CDR3: TGTGCCAGTAGTACTCAGGGGTATGGCTACACCTTC.

The chain has TRBV2 and TRBJ2-1; D is uncertain. Germline CDR1 and CDR2: SNHLY and FYNNEI. The CDR3 extends over 14 amino acids. The V and J ends lost 4 bases and 7 bases respectively, with 14 bases between them. DNA of the CDR3: TGTGCCAGCAGTGGGACCCCCATGCAAAATGAGCAGTTCTTC. Its protein product is CASSGTPMQNEQFF.

The chain is built from TRBV18 and TRBJ1-2; 8 bases match TRBD1. V trimming: 2 bases; J trimming: 4 bases; junction bases outside the gene matches: 6. CDR3 length: 15 amino acids. The germline V gene encodes CDR1 KGHSH and CDR2 LQKENI. CDR3 bases: TGTGCCAGCTCACCAGGACAGGGACAGTTCTATGGCTACACCTTC. This gives the protein CASSPGQGQFYGYTF. Supplemented by reference TRBV18 and TRBJ1-2, the full variable domain reads NAGVMQNPRHLVRRRGQEARLRCSPMKGHSHVYWYRQLPEEGLKFMVYLQKENIIDESGMPKERFSAEFPKEGPSILRIQQVVRGDSAAYFCASSPGQGQFYGYTFGSGTRLTVV.

The chain employs TRBV11-2 and TRBJ1-6; 7 bases agree with TRBD1. This CDR3 is 15 amino acids long. The ends lost 0 bases at V and 7 bases at J; junction bases unmatched: 3. Germline CDR1 SGHAT, CDR2 FQNNGV. CDR3 in amino acids: CASSLEGQRNSPLHF. The DNA for the CDR3 is TGTGCCAGCAGCTTAGAGGGACAGCGCAATTCACCCCTCCACTTT.

The CDR3 sequence: CASSRMGGDTDTQYF. The CDR3 DNA sequence: TGTGCCAGCAGCCGGATGGGTGGGGACACAGATACGCAGTATTTT. The chain employs TRBV7-9 and TRBJ2-3, with D unclear. V was pared by 5 bases and J by 2 bases, with 14 bases between. Germline V lookup: CDR1 SEHNR, CDR2 FQNEAQ (reference sequence). The CDR3 contains 15 residues.

This sequence joins TRBV9 and TRBJ1-3; D is unresolved. The CDR3 contains 14 residues. CDR1 is SGDLS and CDR2 is YYNGEE in the germline V gene. V lost 3 bases, J lost 3 bases, and 10 bases lay in between. The CDR3, as DNA: TGTGCCAGCAGCGCGCCGGGCCGTGGAAACACCATATATTTT. It specifies CASSAPGRGNTIYF.

The chain combines TRBV6-9 with TRBJ1-2; D perhaps matches TRBD1 (5 bases). The CDR3 is 15 residues long. Looked up from germline, CDR1 is MNHGY and CDR2 is SVAAGI. Trimming left V 7 bases short and J 0 bases short, with 15 bases between. The CDR3 loop is CASNPGPVSNYGYTF. Here the CDR3 DNA reads TGTGCCAGCAATCCAGGGCCGGTCTCTAACTATGGCTACACCTTC.